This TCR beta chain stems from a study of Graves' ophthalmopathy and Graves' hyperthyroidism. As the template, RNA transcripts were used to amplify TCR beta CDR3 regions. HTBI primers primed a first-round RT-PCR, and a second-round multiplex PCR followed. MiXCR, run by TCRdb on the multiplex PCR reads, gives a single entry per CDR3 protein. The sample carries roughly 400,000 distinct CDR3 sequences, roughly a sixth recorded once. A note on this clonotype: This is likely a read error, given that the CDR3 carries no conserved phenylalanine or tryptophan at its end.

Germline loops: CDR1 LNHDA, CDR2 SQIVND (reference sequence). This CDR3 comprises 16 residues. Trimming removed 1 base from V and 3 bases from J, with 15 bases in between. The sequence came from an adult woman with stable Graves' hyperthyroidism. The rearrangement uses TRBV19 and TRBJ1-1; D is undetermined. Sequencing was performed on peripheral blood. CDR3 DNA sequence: TGTGCCAGTAGTATAGGTGCGAGAGTAAAGGACACTGAAGCTTTCGTT. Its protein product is CASSIGARVKDTEAFV.